A selection of T cell receptor beta chains follows, all from one sample in a study of shared clonotypes between healthy human individuals. Here immunoSEQ multiplex PCR was the method, and the copy in TCRdb shows in-frame clones only, minus some. The sample shows about 580,000 clones, 95% to 98% of them seen only once. Sequenced: naive CD8+ T cells sorted from blood. The receptor set was obtained from a man aged 25 to 45 in good health. The CDR3 runs from the conserved cysteine through the conserved F or W. The D gene is left open where the match is weak. Clone size, where shown, is once, few, many, or a class for clones that have expanded.

TRBV27,-,-,TRBJ1-5,TGTGCCAGCAGTCTCGTGGGTCAGCCCCAGCATTTT,CASSLVGQPQHF
TRBV18,-,TRBD1,TRBJ1-2,TGTGCCAGCTCCCCCGGACAGGGGAACTATGGCTACACCTTC,CASSPGQGNYGYTF
TRBV6-1,-,TRBD2,TRBJ2-3,TGTGCCAGCAGTGAAGCGAACTGGAAGCGGGAGGCAGATACGCAGTATTTT,CASSEANWKREADTQYF
TRBV18,-,-,TRBJ1-4,TGTGCCAGCAGGGACGGGTCTAATGAAAAACTGTTTTTT,CASRDGSNEKLFF
TRBV5-1,-,-,TRBJ2-7,TGCGCCAGCAGCCGGGATGCTTACGAGCAGTACTTC,CASSRDAYEQYF
TRBV4-1,-,TRBD2,TRBJ2-3,TGCGCCAGCAGCCTCCCTACAGCGGGAGAGCAAGATACGCAGTATTTT,CASSLPTAGEQDTQYF
TRBV10-1,-,-,TRBJ2-7,TGCGCCAGCAGTGACAGTTACTCCTACGAGCAGTACTTC,CASSDSYSYEQYF
TRBV7-6,-,TRBD1,TRBJ2-7,TGTGCCAGCAGCTTAGGGGCGGACAGGTGGTACGAGCAGTACTTC,CASSLGADRWYEQYF
TRBV5-4,-,-,TRBJ2-7,TGTGCCAGCAGCCCAGACGGCTACGAGCAGTACTTC,CASSPDGYEQYF
TRBV27,once,TRBD2,TRBJ2-7,TGTGCCAGCAGAAAAGGACTAGCGGGGCACGAGCAGTACTTC,CASRKGLAGHEQYF
TRBV9,-,TRBD2,TRBJ2-7,TGTGCCAGCAGCTTAGCGGGTAGCTCCTACGAGCAGTACTTC,CASSLAGSSYEQYF
TRBV7-9,-,-,TRBJ1-1,TGTGCCAGCAGCGTACCGGGAGAGAACACTGAAGCTTTCTTT,CASSVPGENTEAFF
TRBV28,-,TRBD1,TRBJ1-5,TGTGCCAGCAGTTTAGGGACAGGGACAGGTTATCAGCCCCAGCATTTT,CASSLGTGTGYQPQHF
TRBV5-1,-,-,TRBJ2-5,TGCGCCAGCAGCCCCGGGACGGATCTCTGGGAGACCCAGTACTTC,CASSPGTDLWETQYF
TRBV11-2,once,TRBD2,TRBJ2-1,TGTGCCAGCAGTTCCAGTAGCGGGATCGCGAATGAGCAGTTCTTC,CASSSSSGIANEQFF
TRBV5-4,once,-,TRBJ1-1,TGTGCCAGCAGCCTTATGAACACTGAAGCTTTCTTT,CASSLMNTEAFF
TRBV10-3,-,-,TRBJ2-2,TGTGCCGTTTCTCTCTCGAACACCGGGGAGCTGTTTTTT,CAVSLSNTGELFF
TRBV19,-,-,TRBJ2-1,TGTGCCAGTAGTATAGGGCGGGAAGAGCAGTTCTTC,CASSIGREEQFF
TRBV6-6,-,-,TRBJ2-1,TGTGCCAGCAGCTCCACACCGGACGTAGCGAATAGTGAGCAGTTCTTC,CASSSTPDVANSEQFF
TRBV9,-,-,TRBJ2-5,TGTGCCAGCAGCTCCCCTTTTGGGCAAGAGACCCAGTACTTC,CASSSPFGQETQYF
TRBV19,once,-,TRBJ1-2,TGTGCCAGTAGTCCCACCCGGTTCCAGGGGACTTATGGCTACACCTTC,CASSPTRFQGTYGYTF
TRBV6-1,-,-,TRBJ2-7,TGTGCCAGCAGTGAAGTGGGCCGCGCCTACGAGCAGTACTTC,CASSEVGRAYEQYF
TRBV28,-,TRBD1,TRBJ2-7,TGTGCCAGCAGTTACGTGCCCGGAGACAGGGGCTCCTACGAGCAGTACTTC,CASSYVPGDRGSYEQYF
TRBV18,-,-,TRBJ2-1,TGTGCCAGCTCAGTCCTCAGGTACAATGAGCAGTTCTTC,CASSVLRYNEQFF
TRBV9,-,TRBD1,TRBJ2-3,TGTGCCAGCAGCGAACAGGGGGCTAGGGATACGCAGTATTTT,CASSEQGARDTQYF
TRBV5-4,-,-,TRBJ2-7,TGTGCCAGCAGCTCAGGAAATTATTGGTCCGGGGGCGAGCAGTACTTC,CASSSGNYWSGGEQYF
TRBV28,-,-,TRBJ1-2,TGTGCCAGCAGTTTACCCGGGACACCAACTACTTCTAACTATGGCTACACCTTC,CASSLPGTPTTSNYGYTF
TRBV18,-,TRBD1,TRBJ2-2,TGTGCCAGCTCACCGTTCGGGACAGGGGAAAACACCGGGGAGCTGTTTTTT,CASSPFGTGENTGELFF
TRBV5-1,-,TRBD2,TRBJ2-1,TGCGCCAGCAACTTAGCGGGAGGCGACAATGAGCAGTTCTTC,CASNLAGGDNEQFF
TRBV6-5,once,-,TRBJ2-5,TGTGCCAGCAGTTCGCAGGGAGGTTTCGGAGAGACCCAGTACTTC,CASSSQGGFGETQYF
TRBV25-1,-,TRBD2,TRBJ2-7,TGTGCCAGCAGTGAATATACCAGACTAGCGGAGGCTTTCTACGAGCAGTACTTC,CASSEYTRLAEAFYEQYF
TRBV2,-,-,TRBJ2-5,TGTGCCAGCAGTGACCAGGGTCGGGAGACCCAGTACTTC,CASSDQGRETQYF
TRBV13,-,TRBD1,TRBJ2-1,TGTGCCAGCAGCTACGGGACAGGAGGGGCCTACAATGAGCAGTTCTTC,CASSYGTGGAYNEQFF
TRBV29-1,-,TRBD1,TRBJ2-7,TGCAGCGTTGGACAGGGGGTCCACGAGCAGTACTTC,CSVGQGVHEQYF
TRBV10-2,-,TRBD2,TRBJ2-7,TGCGCCGGTGGCGGGAGTCCCTACGAGCAGTACTTC,CAGGGSPYEQYF
TRBV27,-,TRBD2,TRBJ2-7,TGTGCCAGCACCACTCTAGCGGGCGCCTACGAGCAGTACTTC,CASTTLAGAYEQYF
TRBV28,-,TRBD2,TRBJ2-7,TGTGCCAGCAGGAGACTAGCGGGTCGTCAAAGCTCCTACGAGCAGTACTTC,CASRRLAGRQSSYEQYF
TRBV13,-,TRBD2,TRBJ2-3,TGTGCCAGCAGCTTAGGCGTTGGCAGCGGGATCCTCTATACGCAGTATTTT,CASSLGVGSGILYTQYF
TRBV29-1,-,TRBD1,TRBJ1-1,TGCAGCGCCGATGGGACAGGCCCCACTGAAGCTTTCTTT,CSADGTGPTEAFF